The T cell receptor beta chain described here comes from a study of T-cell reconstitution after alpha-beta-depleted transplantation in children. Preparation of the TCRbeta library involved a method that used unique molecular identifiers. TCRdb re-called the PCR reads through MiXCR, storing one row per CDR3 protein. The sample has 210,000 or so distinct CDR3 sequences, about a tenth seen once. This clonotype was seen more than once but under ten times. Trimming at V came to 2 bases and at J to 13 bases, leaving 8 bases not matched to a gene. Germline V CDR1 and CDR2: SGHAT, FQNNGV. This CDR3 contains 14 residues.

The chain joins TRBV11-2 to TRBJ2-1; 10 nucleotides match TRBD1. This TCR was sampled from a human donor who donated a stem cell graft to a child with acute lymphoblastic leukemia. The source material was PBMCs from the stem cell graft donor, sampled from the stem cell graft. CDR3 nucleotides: TGTGCCAGCAGCTTACAACGACAGGGGGCGAGACAGTTCTTC. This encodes CASSLQRQGARQFF.